These 28 T cell receptor beta chains were sequenced from one sample in a study of PD-1 and CTLA-4 blockade in melanoma. TCRdb keeps only in-frame clones here, not all; method: immunoSEQ multiplex PCR. The data contain tens of thousands of clones, 88% of them singletons. Material: CD8+ T cells from peripheral blood, obtained before anti-PD-1 treatment. These receptor sequences come from a human donor with melanoma.

This chain joins TRBV30 and TRBJ2-6; 10 positions agree with TRBD1. The J segment lost 0 bases and the V segment lost 1 base, leaving 15 bases of the junction unmatched. CDR3 size: 21 residues. Germline V gene sequence: CDR1 GTSNPN, CDR2 SVGIG (reference sequence). The chain's CDR3 is CAWSGETSGDRGDSGANVLTF. The CDR3 DNA reads TGTGCCTGGAGTGGGGAAACATCTGGGGACAGGGGAGACTCTGGGGCCAACGTCCTGACTTTC.

As DNA, the CDR3 is TGTGCCAGCAGCTTGGTTGCGGGAGATCAGCCCCAGCATTTT. Its protein is CASSLVAGDQPQHF. The gene calls are TRBV5-8 and TRBJ1-5, with D uncertain. There are 14 residues in the CDR3. Germline CDR1 is SGHTS and CDR2 is YDEGEE. Trimming stripped 0 bases from V and 5 bases from J, with 9 bases between.

V usage is TRBV4-1 and J usage is TRBJ2-1; weak D call: TRBD2 (7 bases). There are 17 residues in the CDR3. Germline V gene lookup returns CDR1 MGHRA and CDR2 YSYEKL. The germline V and J ends were trimmed by 4 bases and 5 bases, with 21 bases remaining between them. CDR3 in DNA: TGCGCCAGCAGCCTAGGGAGGGGGGGCCTTGTCAACAATGAGCAGTTCTTC. This sequence encodes CASSLGRGGLVNNEQFF.

The V and J genes are TRBV29-1 and TRBJ2-2; D is undetermined. The V end was cut by 7 bases, the J end by 3 bases, with 9 bases between. The CDR3 loop spans 12 amino acids. Germline lookup yields CDR1 SQVTM and CDR2 ANQGSEA. CDR3 in DNA: TGCAGCGCTCGTCAGGACACCGGGGAGCTGTTTTTT. Translation: CSARQDTGELFF.

The chain couples TRBV19 to TRBJ1-1, with D uncertain. Trimming pared 3 bases from V and 0 bases from J, leaving 8 bases between. The CDR3 runs to 14 residues. Germline V gives CDR1 LNHDA, CDR2 SQIVND (reference sequence). DNA of the CDR3: TGTGCCAGTAGTATCTCCCCCGTGAACACTGAAGCTTTCTTT. Translation: CASSISPVNTEAFF.

This chain uses TRBV19 with TRBJ1-6; 7 bases map to TRBD1. The CDR3 runs 15 residues. Germline CDR1 LNHDA, CDR2 SQIVND (reference sequence). With V trimmed by 5 bases and J by 8 bases, 9 bases remained unmatched. In DNA, the CDR3 is TGTGCCAGTAGTGCAGCCCGGGACAGTTATTCACCCCTCCACTTT. Translating gives CASSAARDSYSPLHF.

The genes are TRBV29-1 and TRBJ1-4; D perhaps matches TRBD1 (6 bases). V was clipped by 2 bases and J by 3 bases, with 16 bases between them. The CDR3 has 16 residues. Germline assignment: CDR1 SQVTM and CDR2 ANQGSEA. The CDR3 DNA reads TGCAGCGTTGAAATAGATACGTGGGGGCCTAATGAAAAACTGTTTTTT. It translates to CSVEIDTWGPNEKLFF.

V usage is TRBV2 and J usage is TRBJ1-1; unclear D gene. V was clipped by 11 bases and J by 8 bases, with 9 bases between them. In germline, CDR1 is SNHLY, CDR2 FYNNEI. The length of the CDR3 is 9 residues. The DNA of the CDR3 is TGTGCCCATACCTTGGAAGCTTTCTTT. This gives the protein CAHTLEAFF. The full variable domain, with the rest looked up from reference TRBV2 and TRBJ1-1, is EPEVTQTPSHQVTQMGQEVILRCVPISNHLYFYWYRQILGQKVEFLVSFYNNEISEKSEIFDDQFSVERPDGSNFTLKIRSTKLEDSAMYFCAHTLEAFFGQGTRLTVV.

The chain combines TRBV25-1 with TRBJ2-1; D remains unclear. The germline V and J ends were trimmed by 2 bases and 6 bases, with 2 bases remaining between them. The CDR3 covers 11 residues. Germline V gene lookup returns CDR1 MGHDK and CDR2 SYGVNS. CDR3 amino acids: CASSEINEQFF. Written as DNA, the CDR3 is TGTGCCAGCAGTGAAATCAATGAGCAGTTCTTC.

The chain links TRBV19 to TRBJ1-2, with D maybe TRBD1 (5 bases). The germline CDR1 and CDR2 sequences are LNHDA and SQIVND (reference sequence). The CDR3 length is 16 residues. V was clipped by 5 bases and J by 6 bases, with 22 bases between them. CDR3 DNA: TGTGCCAGTAGTTCGACCGGGACTGGGAGCCCCGATGGCTACACCTTC. It is translated as CASSSTGTGSPDGYTF.

The genes are TRBV30 and TRBJ1-2; TRBD1 is a possible D gene (6 bases). In germline, CDR1 is GTSNPN, CDR2 SVGIG (reference sequence). Deletions cut 8 bases from V and 8 bases from J, with 18 bases between. The CDR3 sequence is 12 residues long. CDR3 sequence (DNA): TGTGCCGCTTATGTTGGACAGTCCGGCTACACCTTC. Translating gives CAAYVGQSGYTF.

The chain has TRBV29-1 and TRBJ2-1; no reliable D call. V was pared by 3 bases and J by 11 bases, with 8 bases between. The CDR3 runs 10 residues. The germline V gene encodes CDR1 SQVTM and CDR2 ANQGSEA. Written as DNA, the CDR3 is TGCAGCGTTGAGGCTAGACAGCAGTTCTTC. Protein: CSVEARQQFF.

V and J are TRBV7-7 and TRBJ2-1, with 9 positions matching TRBD1. The V gene end was trimmed by 1 base and the J gene end by 9 bases; junction bases not matched to a gene: 7. CDR3 length equals 15 residues. Germline V gives CDR1 SSHAT, CDR2 FNYEAQ (reference sequence). Written as DNA, the CDR3 is TGTGCCAGCAGCTTAGATGCCCAGACAGGGGGTGAGCAGTTCTTC. This gives the protein CASSLDAQTGGEQFF.

The rearrangement uses TRBV28 and TRBJ1-2; 9 bases map to TRBD1. Germline V CDR1 and CDR2: MDHEN, SYDVKM. The CDR3 has 15 amino acids. The J segment lost 6 bases and the V segment lost 2 bases, leaving 7 bases of the junction unmatched. CDR3 in DNA: TGTGCCAGCAGTTTAGCCGGGACAGGGAGGGATGGCTACACCTTC. It translates to CASSLAGTGRDGYTF.

The rearrangement uses TRBV30 and TRBJ2-1; TRBD2 matches at 7 bases. This CDR3 contains 15 residues. Losses at the gene ends were 2 bases for V and 5 bases for J; bases not matched to a gene: 9. Germline values: CDR1 GTSNPN, CDR2 SVGIG (reference sequence). DNA of the CDR3: TGTGCCTGGAGTTTGGCTAGCGGCCTAAACAATGAGCAGTTCTTC. Translated: CAWSLASGLNNEQFF.

This clone appeared a few times. The chain couples TRBV16 to TRBJ1-5; the D gene is possibly TRBD1 (5 bases). Trimming removed 0 bases from V and 6 bases from J, with 9 bases in between. There are 14 residues in the CDR3. Germline CDR1 and CDR2: KGHSY and FQNENV. CDR3 sequence reads: CASSQSKGVQPQHF. The CDR3 DNA reads as TGTGCCAGCAGCCAATCAAAAGGGGTTCAGCCCCAGCATTTT. Variable domain in full (rest from reference TRBV16 and TRBJ1-5): GEEVAQTPKHLVRGEGQKAKLYCAPIKGHSYVFWYQQVLKNEFKFLISFQNENVFDETGMPKERFSAKCLPNSPCSLEIQATKLEDSAVYFCASSQSKGVQPQHFGDGTRLSIL.

The chain is built from TRBV19 and TRBJ2-7; 12 positions agree with TRBD1. From germline, CDR1 is LNHDA and CDR2 SQIVND (reference sequence). The length of the CDR3 is 15 residues. Trimming took 6 bases from V and 4 from J; bases not matched to a gene: 7. The CDR3 sequence: CASSAGTGGWYEQYF. For the CDR3, the DNA is TGTGCCAGTAGCGCCGGGACAGGGGGCTGGTACGAGCAGTACTTC.

This clone was counted once. The J gene is TRBJ2-1, the V gene TRBV24-1; either TRBD1 or TRBD2 may fit D (5 bases each). Looked up from germline, CDR1 is KGHDR and CDR2 is SFDVKD. The CDR3 runs to 19 residues. V lost 2 bases and J lost 9, with 28 bases in between. The CDR3 nucleotides are TGTGCCACCAGTGATTCTGGGACGGTAGCAAGGGTGAGTGGTGGTGAGCAGTTCTTC. It is translated as CATSDSGTVARVSGGEQFF.

The J gene is TRBJ2-7, the V gene TRBV10-3; D call uncertain. The germline V gene encodes CDR1 ENHRY and CDR2 SYGVKD. V lost 0 bases to trimming and J lost 10 bases, with 7 bases between them. The CDR3 sequence is 11 residues long. CDR3 in DNA: TGTGCCATCAGTGAGTCGGCAGCCCAGTACTTC. Its translation is CAISESAAQYF.

The chain combines TRBV15 with TRBJ2-1; unclear D gene. Germline V gene sequence: CDR1 LNHNV, CDR2 YYDKDF (reference sequence). Trimming removed 1 base at V and 10 bases at J, with 8 bases between. The CDR3 loop spans 12 amino acids. Here the CDR3 DNA reads TGTGCCACCAGCAGAGTCCATGACGAGCAGTTCTTC. Its protein is CATSRVHDEQFF.

This clone was counted once. The CDR3 bases are TGTGCCAGCAGTCAGGACTGGGCCGGGGAGCTGTTTTTT. Protein sequence: CASSQDWAGELFF. The chain is built from TRBV7-9 and TRBJ2-2, with D perhaps matching TRBD2 (5 bases). CDR1 and CDR2 (germline): SEHNR, FQNEAQ (reference sequence). The CDR3 consists of 13 residues. Trimming left V 6 bases short and J 6 bases short, with 11 bases between.

V gene TRBV28 combines with J gene TRBJ1-2; 7 bases line up with TRBD1. From germline, CDR1 is MDHEN and CDR2 SYDVKM. The J segment lost 8 bases and the V segment lost 0 bases, leaving 9 bases of the junction unmatched. The CDR3 runs 15 residues. The CDR3 bases are TGTGCCAGCAGTTTATGGGGAGGGGGCACGCAAGGCTACACCTTC. Residues: CASSLWGGGTQGYTF.

The J gene is TRBJ2-7, the V gene TRBV19, with D perhaps matching TRBD1 or TRBD2 (5 bases each). From germline, CDR1 is LNHDA and CDR2 SQIVND (reference sequence). Deletions cut 5 bases from V and 3 bases from J, with 11 bases between. The CDR3 runs 13 residues. CDR3 amino acids: CASSLGPNYEQYF. The CDR3 DNA sequence: TGTGCCAGTAGTTTGGGACCCAACTACGAGCAGTACTTC. Drawing the rest from reference TRBV19 and TRBJ2-7, the complete variable domain is DGGITQSPKYLFRKEGQNVTLSCEQNLNHDAMYWYRQDPGQGLRLIYYSQIVNDFQKGDIAEGYSVSREKKESFPLTVTSAQKNPTAFYLCASSLGPNYEQYFGPGTRLTVT.

This clone was seen only once. The gene calls are TRBV6-1 and TRBJ2-7, with 10 bases lining up with TRBD1. This CDR3 region has 14 residues. With V trimmed by 3 bases and J by 3 bases, 2 bases remained unmatched. In germline, CDR1 is MNHNS, CDR2 SASEGT. Here the CDR3 reads CASSETGGLYEQYF. In DNA form, the CDR3 reads TGTGCCAGCAGTGAGACAGGGGGCCTCTACGAGCAGTACTTC.

The chain is built from TRBV13 and TRBJ2-7; 7 bases are a match to TRBD1. Trimming cost V 5 bases and J 4 bases; bases outside gene matches: 8. CDR3 size: 14 residues. The germline V gene encodes CDR1 PRHDT and CDR2 FYEKMQ (reference sequence). The CDR3 DNA reads TGTGCCAGCAGCACACGGGGCAGGGGGTACGAGCAGTACTTC. Translation gives CASSTRGRGYEQYF.

This CDR3 reads CATPEVGVGNTIYF. In DNA form, the CDR3 reads TGCGCCACCCCGGAGGTCGGGGTGGGAAACACCATATATTTT. J is TRBJ1-3 and V is TRBV10-1; D uncertain. Germline-derived CDR1 and CDR2 are WNHNN and SYGVQD (reference sequence). V lost 10 bases to trimming and J lost 4 bases, with 17 bases between them. The CDR3 has 14 amino acids.

This sequence joins TRBV30 and TRBJ2-1; a weak D match, TRBD2 (6 bases). CDR1 and CDR2 (germline): GTSNPN, SVGIG (reference sequence). The ends were cut back, 3 bases at V and 9 bases at J, with 9 bases in the middle. This CDR3 is built from 11 residues. The DNA of the CDR3 is TGTGCCTGGAGCTGGGAGGCTGAGCAGTTCTTC. It encodes CAWSWEAEQFF.

The V call is TRBV5-6, the J call TRBJ2-7; TRBD1 might be the D (5 bases). CDR3 length: 14 residues. Germline loops: CDR1 SGHDT, CDR2 YYEEEE. V was pared by 2 bases and J by 5 bases, with 14 bases between. CDR3 sequence reads: CASSFTDSPDEQYF. The CDR3 nucleotides read TGTGCCAGCAGCTTCACCGACAGCCCTGACGAGCAGTACTTC.